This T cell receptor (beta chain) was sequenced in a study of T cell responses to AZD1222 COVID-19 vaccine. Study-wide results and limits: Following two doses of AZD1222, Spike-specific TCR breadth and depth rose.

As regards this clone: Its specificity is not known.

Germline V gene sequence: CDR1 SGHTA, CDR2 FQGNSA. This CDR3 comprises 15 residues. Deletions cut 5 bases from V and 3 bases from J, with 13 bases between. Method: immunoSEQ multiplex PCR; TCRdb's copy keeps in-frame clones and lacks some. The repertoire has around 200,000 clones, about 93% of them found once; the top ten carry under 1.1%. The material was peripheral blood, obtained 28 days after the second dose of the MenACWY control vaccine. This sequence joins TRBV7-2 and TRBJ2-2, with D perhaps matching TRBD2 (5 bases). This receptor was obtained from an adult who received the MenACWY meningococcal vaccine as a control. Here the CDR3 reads CASSRVSGYTGELFF. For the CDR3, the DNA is TGTGCCAGCAGCAGAGTTTCGGGGTACACCGGGGAGCTGTTTTTT.